Listed here are 18 T cell receptor beta chains from one sample, sequenced in a study of T-cell reconstitution after alpha-beta-depleted transplantation in children. This sample's TCRbeta library carried unique molecular identifier barcodes. TCRdb fed the PCR reads into MiXCR, producing one record per CDR3 protein. The table records 7,000 or so distinct CDR3 sequences, more than 5% of them present only once. Sequenced here: PBMCs, mostly from graft donor cells, sampled 180 days after TCRalphabeta/CD19-depleted stem cell transplant. These TCRs come from a child in the first two years of life who had a stem cell transplant for acute myeloid leukemia, so the T cells may come from the graft donor.

This clonotype is labeled medium-sized. The chain uses TRBV7-3 and TRBJ2-5; D unresolved. V lost 2 bases, J lost 2 bases, and 6 bases lay in between. CDR3 size: 13 residues. Germline values: CDR1 SGHTA, CDR2 FQGTGA. CDR3 in DNA: TGTGCCAGCAGCTTAGTACAGCAAGAGACCCAGTACTTC. Its protein is CASSLVQQETQYF.

Only a few counts were recorded for this clonotype. The V gene is TRBV2, the J gene TRBJ2-1; perhaps TRBD1 as D (6 bases). CDR1 and CDR2 from the germline V gene are SNHLY and FYNNEI. The CDR3 has 17 amino acids. The CDR3 nucleotides are TGTACCTGCAGCCGATTGGGGGCTATGGACCCGACAGGCGAGCAGTTCTTC. It specifies CTCSRLGAMDPTGEQFF.

This clonotype was counted ten times or more. This rearrangement joins TRBV24-1 to TRBJ2-5; 12 nucleotides align to TRBD2. Trimming removed 3 bases from V and 5 bases from J; junction bases left unmatched: 9. This CDR3 has 17 amino acids. Germline V gives CDR1 KGHDR, CDR2 SFDVKD. CDR3 sequence reads: CATSDILAGGLMETQYF. For the CDR3, the DNA is TGTGCCACCAGTGATATACTAGCGGGAGGTTTAATGGAGACCCAGTACTTC.

This clonotype was seen repeatedly, ten times or more. The genes are TRBV11-2 and TRBJ2-1; D is tentatively TRBD1 or TRBD2 (5 bases each). Germline values: CDR1 SGHAT, CDR2 FQNNGV. Trimming stripped 3 bases from V and 6 bases from J, with 18 bases between. The CDR3 is made up of 16 amino acids. The DNA of the CDR3 is TGTGCCAGCAGCTTTGGGGACCGTTTAGTGACCAATGAGCAGTTCTTC. Translated: CASSFGDRLVTNEQFF.

This clonotype was seen at least ten times. The chain employs TRBV28 and TRBJ2-7; TRBD1 matches at 7 bases. This CDR3 is 13 amino acids long. With V trimmed by 10 bases and J by 3 bases, 9 bases remained unmatched. Germline-derived CDR1 and CDR2 are MDHEN and SYDVKM. This CDR3 is CATLPGTVYEQYF. In DNA, the CDR3 is TGTGCCACCTTACCTGGGACAGTCTACGAGCAGTACTTC. The full variable domain, its missing parts supplied by reference TRBV28 and TRBJ2-7, is DVKVTQSSRYLVKRTGEKVFLECVQDMDHENMFWYRQDPGLGLRLIYFSYDVKMKEKGDIPEGYSVSREKKERFSLILESASTNQTSMYLCATLPGTVYEQYFGPGTRLTVT.

This clonotype has ten or more counts. The rearrangement links TRBV6-2 or TRBV6-3 to TRBJ2-7; 7 nucleotides line up with TRBD1. CDR3 size: 14 residues. Germline V gene sequence: CDR1 MNHEY, CDR2 SVGEGT. V shed 6 bases and J 1 base; nucleotides not matched to a gene: 6. The CDR3 sequence is CASSRQGVSYEQYF. The DNA of the CDR3 is TGTGCCAGCAGCAGACAGGGTGTTTCCTACGAGCAGTACTTC.

In its sample, this clonotype ranks as medium-sized. The rearrangement uses TRBV7-9 and TRBJ1-2; no clear D. The CDR3 runs 13 residues. V gave up 2 bases and J gave up 2 bases, with 6 bases separating them. Germline V gives CDR1 SEHNR, CDR2 FQNEAQ (reference sequence). The chain's CDR3 is CASSLSHNYGYTF. The CDR3 coding sequence is TGTGCCAGCAGCTTAAGTCACAACTATGGCTACACCTTC.

This clonotype was observed many times. V usage is TRBV9 and J usage is TRBJ2-4; 10 nucleotides match TRBD1. The V and J ends lost 2 bases and 1 base, in that order; junction bases with no gene match: 3. This CDR3 has 16 amino acids. Looked up from germline, CDR1 is SGDLS and CDR2 is YYNGEE. CDR3 region: CASSVPGQGAKNIQYF. In DNA, the CDR3 is TGTGCCAGCAGCGTCCCGGGACAGGGGGCCAAAAACATTCAGTACTTC.

By frequency in the sample, this clonotype is medium-sized. The J gene is TRBJ2-2, the V gene TRBV5-1; no reliable D call. Germline V gene sequence: CDR1 SGHRS, CDR2 YFSETQ. This CDR3 is built from 12 residues. V was trimmed by 4 bases and J by 7 bases, leaving 8 bases between them. The CDR3 sequence is CASSGGRGELFF. The CDR3 coding sequence is TGCGCCAGCAGCGGTGGTCGCGGGGAGCTGTTTTTT.

This clonotype has at least ten counts. The chain recombines TRBV5-1 with TRBJ2-7; 9 nucleotides line up with TRBD1. CDR3 length: 14 amino acids. Per the germline V gene, CDR1 is SGHRS and CDR2 is YFSETQ. Losses at the gene ends were 3 bases for V and 2 bases for J; bases not matched to a gene: 3. This CDR3 reads CASSWGQGPYEQYF. CDR3 coding DNA: TGCGCCAGCAGCTGGGGACAGGGCCCCTACGAGCAGTACTTC. Looking up the rest from reference TRBV5-1 and TRBJ2-7 gives the full variable domain: KAGVTQTPRYLIKTRGQQVTLSCSPISGHRSVSWYQQTPGQGLQFLFEYFSETQRNKGNFPGRFSGRQFSNSRSEMNVSTLELGDSALYLCASSWGQGPYEQYFGPGTRLTVT.

The sample holds many counts of this clonotype. The chain couples TRBV10-3 to TRBJ2-1; 9 bases fit TRBD2. This CDR3 contains 16 residues. V lost 9 bases and J lost 5; bases outside the gene matches: 14. From germline, CDR1 is ENHRY and CDR2 SYGVKD. The CDR3: CAINRSGTSRHNEQFF. CDR3 DNA sequence: TGTGCCATAAATCGTAGCGGGACTAGCAGGCACAATGAGCAGTTCTTC.

This clonotype ranks as medium-sized. This chain joins TRBV21-1 and TRBJ2-6; the table's D gene call, TRBD1, was not cross checked with the DNA. TRBV21-1 is annotated as a pseudogene. This CDR3 has 18 residues. The CDR3 region is CASSKEVDPHSGANVLTF. The CDR3 region has the DNA TGTGCCAGCAGCAAAGAGGTCGACCCCCACTCTGGGGCCAACGTCCTGACTTTC.

The chain couples TRBV20-1 to TRBJ2-7; D is possibly TRBD2 (5 bases). Germline V gene sequence: CDR1 DFQATT, CDR2 SNEGSKA (reference sequence). Trimming shortened V by 4 bases and J by 0 bases, and 16 bases separated the two germline ends. The CDR3 sequence is 15 residues long. The CDR3 DNA reads TGCAGTGCTACCAACATACGGACTCACTCCTACGAGCAGTACTTC. It codes for CSATNIRTHSYEQYF.

The chain uses TRBV28 and TRBJ1-2, with D uncertain. The germline V gene has CDR1 MDHEN and CDR2 SYDVKM. V lost 2 bases to trimming and J lost 5 bases, with 6 bases between them. CDR3 length equals 12 residues. For the CDR3, the DNA is TGTGCCAGCAGTTTAAGCGTATATGGCTACACCTTC. Its translation is CASSLSVYGYTF.

The table lists this clonotype with many counts. The chain couples TRBV2 to TRBJ2-1; 7 nucleotides line up with TRBD2. The length of the CDR3 is 18 residues. Germline trimming cut 0 bases from V and 4 bases from J; bases unmatched to any gene: 12. Germline values: CDR1 SNHLY, CDR2 FYNNEI. CDR3 residues: CASSEALKRLADYNEQFF. In DNA form, the CDR3 reads TGTGCCAGCAGTGAAGCGCTTAAAAGGCTAGCGGATTACAATGAGCAGTTCTTC.

This clonotype was counted many times. This chain joins TRBV6-5 and TRBJ2-3; 8 bases are shared with TRBD2. V shed 6 bases, J shed 2 bases, and the junction held 4 bases outside the gene matches. Germline-derived CDR1 and CDR2 are MNHEY and SVGAGI. The CDR3 length is 14 residues. This CDR3 is CASRAGLATDTQYF. The CDR3 nucleotides are TGTGCCAGCAGGGCCGGACTAGCCACAGATACGCAGTATTTT.

This clonotype was counted at least ten times. This chain connects TRBV5-1 to TRBJ2-5; D call uncertain. Trimming stripped 2 bases from V and 2 bases from J, with 10 bases between. The CDR3 sequence is 14 residues long. Germline V gene data show CDR1 as SGHRS and CDR2 as YFSETQ. In DNA, the CDR3 is TGCGCCAGCAGCTTCTCTTCAGCGCAAGAGACCCAGTACTTC. Its protein is CASSFSSAQETQYF. Using reference TRBV5-1 and TRBJ2-5 for the parts outside the CDR3, the full variable domain is KAGVTQTPRYLIKTRGQQVTLSCSPISGHRSVSWYQQTPGQGLQFLFEYFSETQRNKGNFPGRFSGRQFSNSRSEMNVSTLELGDSALYLCASSFSSAQETQYFGPGTRLLVL.

This clonotype ranks as medium-sized. At one end the junction does not follow the germline gene, possibly because of a read error. The V call is TRBV20-1, the J call TRBJ2-7; D not certain. Germline V gives CDR1 DFQATT, CDR2 SNEGSKA (reference sequence). CDR3 length: 13 amino acids. CDR3 amino acids: CSAGDNRAYEQYF. DNA for the CDR3: TGCAGTGCTGGAGATAATCGGGCCTACGAGCAGTACTTC.